The 11 T cell receptor beta chains below come from one sample, sequenced in a study of T cell repertoires in cytomegalovirus infection (dated by TCRdb to about 2019). These reads were obtained on an Illumina HiSeq 1500. TCRdb reprocessing: public reads trimmed at Q25 with fastp, clones called with MiXCR, in-frame beta chains kept. Under each unique CDR3 protein, matching rows form one entry showing the most common genes and DNA. This sample gives about 140,000 distinct CDR3 sequences in total; about 6.5% of them show up just once. Roughly 18% of the sample is taken by the ten largest. Sequenced material: PBMCs. Every receptor here comes from a human donor in good health (CMV status not recorded). Some clones in this sample may be carry-over from other donors' samples.

To note about this clonotype: One base away lies a much larger clone, so this may be a sequencing read error. The CDR3 does not close with the conserved phenylalanine or tryptophan, likely indicating a read error. J is TRBJ1-1 and V is TRBV19, with D unclear. Germline V gene data show CDR1 as LNHDA and CDR2 as SQIVND (reference sequence). This CDR3 has 13 amino acids. V lost 3 bases, J lost 5 bases, and 10 bases lay in between. The DNA of the CDR3 is TGTGCCAGTAGTATCCCGATCGGGACTGAAGCTTTCGTT. This codes for CASSIPIGTEAFV.

This clonotype was seen at least ten times. The V and J genes are TRBV28 and TRBJ1-5; a weak D match, TRBD1 (5 bases). The CDR3 loop spans 13 amino acids. Trimming took 7 bases from V and 3 from J, leaving 10 bases between them. Germline CDR1 reads MDHEN; CDR2 reads SYDVKM. CDR3: CASNSGINQPQHF. In nucleotides, the CDR3 is TGTGCCAGCAACTCAGGGATCAATCAGCCCCAGCATTTT.

Many counts were recorded for this clonotype. The chain employs TRBV7-8 and TRBJ2-7; TRBD1 or TRBD2 may be the D gene (5 bases each). From germline, CDR1 is SGHVS and CDR2 FQNEAQ. The CDR3 is 14 amino acids. The V and J ends lost 3 bases and 2 bases respectively, with 11 bases between them. CDR3 DNA sequence: TGTGCCAGCAGCTTCGCTTTGGGGGCCTACGAGCAGTACTTC. It is translated as CASSFALGAYEQYF.

The table lists this clonotype with many counts. The V call is TRBV7-3, the J call TRBJ2-2; D is possibly TRBD2 (6 bases). Trimming cost V 5 bases and J 0 bases, with 10 bases left between them. Germline V gives CDR1 SGHTA, CDR2 FQGTGA. The CDR3 loop spans 15 amino acids. This CDR3 is CASSPGGSNTGELFF. The CDR3 nucleotides are TGTGCCAGCAGCCCCGGGGGTTCGAACACCGGGGAGCTGTTTTTT.

This sequence joins TRBV5-1 and TRBJ1-1, with D perhaps TRBD1 (6 bases). Per germline, CDR1 SGHRS and CDR2 YFSETQ. V dropped 1 base and J dropped 0 bases, with 7 bases sitting between them. The CDR3 has 14 amino acids. The CDR3: CASSLSGVNTEAFF. DNA for the CDR3: TGCGCCAGCAGCTTGTCAGGGGTGAACACTGAAGCTTTCTTT. The variable domain in full, completed from reference TRBV5-1 and TRBJ1-1, reads KAGVTQTPRYLIKTRGQQVTLSCSPISGHRSVSWYQQTPGQGLQFLFEYFSETQRNKGNFPGRFSGRQFSNSRSEMNVSTLELGDSALYLCASSLSGVNTEAFFGQGTRLTVV.

The table lists this clonotype with many counts. The chain couples TRBV4-1 to TRBJ2-3; TRBD2 matches at 8 bases. CDR1 MGHRA and CDR2 YSYEKL come from the germline V gene. The CDR3 contains 19 residues. J gave up 3 bases and V 1 base, and 15 bases lay outside the gene matches. In nucleotides, the CDR3 is TGCGCCAGCAGCCAAGGAGGGGCGGGGGGACCCCGATGGACAGATACGCAGTATTTT. Protein product: CASSQGGAGGPRWTDTQYF.

There are many counts of this clonotype. The rearrangement joins TRBV2 to TRBJ1-5; D is possibly TRBD1 (6 bases). V lost 6 bases and J 7 bases, leaving 19 bases between the germline ends. This CDR3 has 15 residues. Looked up from germline, CDR1 is SNHLY and CDR2 is FYNNEI. This CDR3 is CASSLLTGQSQPQHF. CDR3 DNA: TGTGCCAGCAGCCTTCTCACGGGACAAAGCCAGCCCCAGCATTTT.

This clonotype appeared many times. The chain joins TRBV7-2 to TRBJ2-5; D is uncertain. There are 11 residues in the CDR3. Looked up from germline, CDR1 is SGHTA and CDR2 is FQGNSA. V lost 5 bases to trimming and J lost 6 bases, with 7 bases between them. CDR3 in amino acids: CASSEGQTQYF. CDR3 bases: TGTGCCAGCAGCGAAGGCCAGACCCAGTACTTC.

This clonotype has a handful of counts. The chain has TRBV28 and TRBJ1-1; D not resolved. The CDR3 spans 13 residues. Germline CDR1 reads MDHEN; CDR2 reads SYDVKM. The germline V and J ends were trimmed by 6 bases and 3 bases, with 11 bases remaining between them. The CDR3 sequence: CASSPAGHTEAFF. In DNA form, the CDR3 reads TGTGCCAGCAGCCCGGCCGGACACACTGAAGCTTTCTTT.

This clonotype was detected many times. The chain carries TRBV6-2 or TRBV6-3 and TRBJ1-1; D remains unclear. The V gene lost 4 bases and the J gene lost 5 bases, with 5 bases spanning the gap. The CDR3 length is 11 residues. Germline assignment: CDR1 MNHEY and CDR2 SVGEGT. Here the CDR3 DNA reads TGTGCCAGCAGTTGGCAAACTGAAGCTTTCTTT. Its protein is CASSWQTEAFF.

This clonotype has only a few counts. The chain is built from TRBV10-3 and TRBJ2-5; D may be TRBD2 (6 bases). The CDR3 spans 14 residues. Deletions cut 0 bases from V and 4 bases from J, with 9 bases between. In germline, CDR1 is ENHRY, CDR2 SYGVKD. The CDR3 DNA follows: TGTGCCATCAGTGAGTCCGACGGGGGAGAGACCCAGTACTTC. It translates to CAISESDGGETQYF.